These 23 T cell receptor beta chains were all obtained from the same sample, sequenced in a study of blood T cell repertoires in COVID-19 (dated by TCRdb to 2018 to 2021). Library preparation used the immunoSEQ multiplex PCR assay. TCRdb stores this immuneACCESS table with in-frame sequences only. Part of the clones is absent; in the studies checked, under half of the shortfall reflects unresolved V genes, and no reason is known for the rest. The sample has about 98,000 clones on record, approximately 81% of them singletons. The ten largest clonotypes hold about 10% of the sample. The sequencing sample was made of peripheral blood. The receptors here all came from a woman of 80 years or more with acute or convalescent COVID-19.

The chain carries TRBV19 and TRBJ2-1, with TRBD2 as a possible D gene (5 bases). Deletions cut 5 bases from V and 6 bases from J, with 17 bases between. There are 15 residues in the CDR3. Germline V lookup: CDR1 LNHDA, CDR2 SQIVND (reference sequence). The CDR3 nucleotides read TGTGCCAGTAGTCCCGGAGGTCCCGGAGGCAATGAGCAGTTCTTC. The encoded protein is CASSPGGPGGNEQFF.

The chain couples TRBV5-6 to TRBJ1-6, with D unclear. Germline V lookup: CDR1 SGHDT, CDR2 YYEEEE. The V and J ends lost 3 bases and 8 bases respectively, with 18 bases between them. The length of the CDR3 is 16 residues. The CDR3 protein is CASSSGMRGLDSPLHF. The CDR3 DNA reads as TGTGCCAGCAGCTCCGGAATGCGGGGTTTGGATTCACCCCTCCACTTT.

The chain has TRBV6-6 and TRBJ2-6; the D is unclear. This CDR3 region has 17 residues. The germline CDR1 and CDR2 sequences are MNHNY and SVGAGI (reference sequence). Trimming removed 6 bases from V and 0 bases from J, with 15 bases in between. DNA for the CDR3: TGTGCCAGCAGGCGAAACGGCGGATCCTCTGGGGCCAACGTCCTGACTTTC. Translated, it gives CASRRNGGSSGANVLTF.

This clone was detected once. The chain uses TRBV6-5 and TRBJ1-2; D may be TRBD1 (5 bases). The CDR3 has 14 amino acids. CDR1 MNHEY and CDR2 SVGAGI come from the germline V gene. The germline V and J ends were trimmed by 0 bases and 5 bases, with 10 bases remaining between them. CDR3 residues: CASSYSQGPYGYTF. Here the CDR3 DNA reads TGTGCCAGCAGTTACTCCCAGGGTCCATATGGCTACACCTTC.

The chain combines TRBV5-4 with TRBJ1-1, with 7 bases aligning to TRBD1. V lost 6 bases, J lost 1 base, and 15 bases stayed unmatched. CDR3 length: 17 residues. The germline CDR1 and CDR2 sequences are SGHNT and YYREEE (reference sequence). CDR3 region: CASTLYIGQARNTEAFF. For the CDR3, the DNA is TGTGCCAGCACCCTCTACATTGGACAGGCCAGGAACACTGAAGCTTTCTTT.

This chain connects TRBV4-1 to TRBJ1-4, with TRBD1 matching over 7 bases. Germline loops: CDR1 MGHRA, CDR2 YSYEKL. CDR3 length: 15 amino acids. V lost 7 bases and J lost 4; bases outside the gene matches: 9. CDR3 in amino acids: CASTTPGQLNEKLFF. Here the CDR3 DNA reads TGCGCCAGCACCACACCGGGACAGCTTAATGAAAAACTGTTTTTT.

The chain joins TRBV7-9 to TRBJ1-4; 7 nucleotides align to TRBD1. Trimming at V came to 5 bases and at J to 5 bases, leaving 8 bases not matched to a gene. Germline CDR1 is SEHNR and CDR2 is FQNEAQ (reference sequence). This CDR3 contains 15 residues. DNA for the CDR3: TGTGCCAGCAGCACGGGGACAGTGTTGAATGAAAAACTGTTTTTT. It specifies CASSTGTVLNEKLFF.

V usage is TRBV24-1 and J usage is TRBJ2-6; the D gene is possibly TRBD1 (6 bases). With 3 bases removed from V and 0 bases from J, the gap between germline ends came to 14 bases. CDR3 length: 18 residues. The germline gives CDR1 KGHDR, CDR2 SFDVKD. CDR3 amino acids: CATSDPRQGSSGANVLTF. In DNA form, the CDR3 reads TGTGCCACCAGTGATCCCCGGCAGGGGAGCTCTGGGGCCAACGTCCTGACTTTC.

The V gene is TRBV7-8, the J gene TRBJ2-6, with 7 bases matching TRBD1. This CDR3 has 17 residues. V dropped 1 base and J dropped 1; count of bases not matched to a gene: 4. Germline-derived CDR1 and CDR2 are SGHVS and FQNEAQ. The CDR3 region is CASSLGDSVSGANVLTF. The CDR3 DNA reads TGTGCCAGCAGCTTAGGGGACAGCGTTTCTGGGGCCAACGTCCTGACTTTC. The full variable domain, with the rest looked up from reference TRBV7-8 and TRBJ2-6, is GAGVSQSPRYKVAKRGQDVALRCDPISGHVSLFWYQQALGQGPEFLTYFQNEAQLDKSGLPSDRFFAERPEGSVSTLKIQRTQQEDSAVYLCASSLGDSVSGANVLTFGAGSRLTVL.

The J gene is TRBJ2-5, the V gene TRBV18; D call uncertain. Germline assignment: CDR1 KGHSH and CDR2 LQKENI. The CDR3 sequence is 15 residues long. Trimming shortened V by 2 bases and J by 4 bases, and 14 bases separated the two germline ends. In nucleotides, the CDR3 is TGTGCCAGCTCACCATCTGTTCACTCGGGAGAGACCCAGTACTTC. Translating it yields CASSPSVHSGETQYF.

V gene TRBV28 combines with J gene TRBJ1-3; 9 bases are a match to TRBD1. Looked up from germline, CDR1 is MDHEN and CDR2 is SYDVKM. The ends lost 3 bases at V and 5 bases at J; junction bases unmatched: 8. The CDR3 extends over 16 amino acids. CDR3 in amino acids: CASSFIGTGRRNTIYF. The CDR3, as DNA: TGTGCCAGCAGTTTTATCGGGACAGGGAGGAGAAACACCATATATTTT.

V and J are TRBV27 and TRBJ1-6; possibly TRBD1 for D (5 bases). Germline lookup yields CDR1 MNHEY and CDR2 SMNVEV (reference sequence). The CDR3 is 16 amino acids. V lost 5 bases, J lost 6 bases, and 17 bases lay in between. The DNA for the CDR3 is TGTGCCAGCAGTCCCCTCAGCAGGGTGCGTAATTCACCCCTCCACTTT. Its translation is CASSPLSRVRNSPLHF.

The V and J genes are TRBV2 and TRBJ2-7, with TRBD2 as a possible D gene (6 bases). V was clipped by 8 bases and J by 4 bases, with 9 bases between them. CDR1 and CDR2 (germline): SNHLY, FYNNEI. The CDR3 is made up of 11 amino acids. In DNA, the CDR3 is TGTGCCAGCGGGACTTTTTACGAGCAGTACTTC. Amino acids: CASGTFYEQYF.

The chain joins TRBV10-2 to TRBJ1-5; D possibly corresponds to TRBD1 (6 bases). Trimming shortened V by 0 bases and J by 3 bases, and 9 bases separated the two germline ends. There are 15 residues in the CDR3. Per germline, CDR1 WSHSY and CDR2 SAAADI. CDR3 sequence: CASSESNRANQPQHF. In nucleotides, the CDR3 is TGCGCCAGCAGTGAGTCGAACAGGGCCAATCAGCCCCAGCATTTT.

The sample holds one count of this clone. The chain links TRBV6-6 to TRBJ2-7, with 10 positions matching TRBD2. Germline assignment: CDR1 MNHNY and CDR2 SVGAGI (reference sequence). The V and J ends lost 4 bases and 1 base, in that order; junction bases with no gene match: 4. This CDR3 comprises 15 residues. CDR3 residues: CASSSSGGVSYEQYF. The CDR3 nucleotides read TGTGCCAGCAGTTCTAGCGGGGGCGTTTCCTACGAGCAGTACTTC.

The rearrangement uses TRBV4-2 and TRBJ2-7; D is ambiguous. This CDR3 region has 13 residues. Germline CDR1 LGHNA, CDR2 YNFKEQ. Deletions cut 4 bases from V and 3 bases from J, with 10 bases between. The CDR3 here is CASSLEPGYEQYF. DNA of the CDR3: TGTGCCAGCAGCCTTGAACCGGGCTACGAGCAGTACTTC.

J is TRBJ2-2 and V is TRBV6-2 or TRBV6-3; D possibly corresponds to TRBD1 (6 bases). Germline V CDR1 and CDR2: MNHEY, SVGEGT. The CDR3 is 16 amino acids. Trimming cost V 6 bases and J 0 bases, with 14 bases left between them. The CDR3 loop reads CASSPQGSSNTGELFF. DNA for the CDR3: TGTGCCAGCAGCCCTCAGGGGTCTTCGAACACCGGGGAGCTGTTTTTT.

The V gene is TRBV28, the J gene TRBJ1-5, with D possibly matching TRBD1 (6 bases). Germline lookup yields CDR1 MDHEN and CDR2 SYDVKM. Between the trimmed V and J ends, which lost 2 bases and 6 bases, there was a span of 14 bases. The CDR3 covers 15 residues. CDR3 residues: CASSLGTVGAQPQHF. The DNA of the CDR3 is TGTGCCAGCAGTTTAGGGACGGTGGGGGCTCAGCCCCAGCATTTT. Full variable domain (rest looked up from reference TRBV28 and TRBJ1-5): DVKVTQSSRYLVKRTGEKVFLECVQDMDHENMFWYRQDPGLGLRLIYFSYDVKMKEKGDIPEGYSVSREKKERFSLILESASTNQTSMYLCASSLGTVGAQPQHFGDGTRLSIL.

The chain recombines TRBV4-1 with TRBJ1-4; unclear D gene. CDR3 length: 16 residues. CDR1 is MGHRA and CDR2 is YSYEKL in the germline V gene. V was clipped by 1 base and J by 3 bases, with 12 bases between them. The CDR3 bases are TGCGCCAGCAGCCAAGGCTGGAGCCCAGCTAATGAAAAACTGTTTTTT. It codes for CASSQGWSPANEKLFF.

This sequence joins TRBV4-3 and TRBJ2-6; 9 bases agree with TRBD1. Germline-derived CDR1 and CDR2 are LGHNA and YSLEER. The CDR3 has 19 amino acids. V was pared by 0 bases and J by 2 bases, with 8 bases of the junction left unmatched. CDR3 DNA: TGCGCCAGCAGCCAAGAGTCCGGGACAGGGAACGCTGGGGCCAACGTCCTGACTTTC. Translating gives CASSQESGTGNAGANVLTF.

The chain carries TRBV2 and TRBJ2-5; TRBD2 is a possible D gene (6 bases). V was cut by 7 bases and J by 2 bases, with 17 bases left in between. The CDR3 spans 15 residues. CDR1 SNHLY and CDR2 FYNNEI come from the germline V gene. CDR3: CASKQEGTEQETQYF. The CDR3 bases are TGTGCCAGCAAACAAGAAGGGACTGAGCAAGAGACCCAGTACTTC.

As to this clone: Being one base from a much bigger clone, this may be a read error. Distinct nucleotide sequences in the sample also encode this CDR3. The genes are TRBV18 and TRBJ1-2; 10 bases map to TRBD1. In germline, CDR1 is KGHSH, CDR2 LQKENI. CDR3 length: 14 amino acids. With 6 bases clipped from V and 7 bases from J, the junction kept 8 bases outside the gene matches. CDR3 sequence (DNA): TGTGCCAGCTCGCCAGGGACAGGGGTGGTTGGCTACACCTTC. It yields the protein CASSPGTGVVGYTF.

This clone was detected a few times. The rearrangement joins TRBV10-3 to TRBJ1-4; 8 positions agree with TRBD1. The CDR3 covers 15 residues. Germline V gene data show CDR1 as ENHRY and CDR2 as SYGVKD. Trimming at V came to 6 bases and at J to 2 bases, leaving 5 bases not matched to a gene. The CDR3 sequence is CAIRGQGATNEKLFF. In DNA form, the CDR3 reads TGTGCCATCAGAGGGCAGGGGGCGACTAATGAAAAACTGTTTTTT.